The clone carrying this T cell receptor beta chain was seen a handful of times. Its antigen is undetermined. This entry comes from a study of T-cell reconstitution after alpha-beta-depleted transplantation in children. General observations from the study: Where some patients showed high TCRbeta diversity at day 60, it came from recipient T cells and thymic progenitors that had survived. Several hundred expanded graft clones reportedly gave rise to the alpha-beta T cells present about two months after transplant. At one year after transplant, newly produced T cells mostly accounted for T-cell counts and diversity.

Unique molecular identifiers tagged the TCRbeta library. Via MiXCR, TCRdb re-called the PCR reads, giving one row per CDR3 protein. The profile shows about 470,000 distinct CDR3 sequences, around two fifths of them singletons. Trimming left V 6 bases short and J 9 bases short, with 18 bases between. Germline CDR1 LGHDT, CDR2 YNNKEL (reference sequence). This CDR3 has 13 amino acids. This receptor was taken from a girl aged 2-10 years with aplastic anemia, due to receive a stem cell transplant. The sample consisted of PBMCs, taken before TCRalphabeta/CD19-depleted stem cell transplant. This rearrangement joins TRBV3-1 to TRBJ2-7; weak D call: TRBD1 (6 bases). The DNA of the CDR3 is TGTGCCAGCAGTCTCAGAGGACAGACAGGGCAGTACTTC. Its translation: CASSLRGQTGQYF.